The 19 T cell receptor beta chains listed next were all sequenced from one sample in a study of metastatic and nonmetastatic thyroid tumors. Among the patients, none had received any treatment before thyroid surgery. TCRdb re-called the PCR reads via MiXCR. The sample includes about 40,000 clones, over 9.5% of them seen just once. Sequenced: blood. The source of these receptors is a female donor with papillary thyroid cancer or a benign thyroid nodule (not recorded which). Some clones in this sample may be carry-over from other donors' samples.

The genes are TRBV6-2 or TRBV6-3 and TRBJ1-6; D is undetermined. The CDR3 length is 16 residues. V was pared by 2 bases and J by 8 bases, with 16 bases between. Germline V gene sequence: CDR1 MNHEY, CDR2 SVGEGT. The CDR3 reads CASSYSGWVGDSPLHF. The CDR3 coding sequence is TGTGCCAGCAGTTACAGCGGGTGGGTGGGCGATTCACCCCTCCACTTT.

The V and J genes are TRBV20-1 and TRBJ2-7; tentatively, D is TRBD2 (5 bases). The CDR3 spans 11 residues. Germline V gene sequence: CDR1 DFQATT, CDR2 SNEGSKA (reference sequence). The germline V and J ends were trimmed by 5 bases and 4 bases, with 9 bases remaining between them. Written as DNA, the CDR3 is TGCAGTGCTCTTAGGGAGTACGAGCAGTACTTC. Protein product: CSALREYEQYF.

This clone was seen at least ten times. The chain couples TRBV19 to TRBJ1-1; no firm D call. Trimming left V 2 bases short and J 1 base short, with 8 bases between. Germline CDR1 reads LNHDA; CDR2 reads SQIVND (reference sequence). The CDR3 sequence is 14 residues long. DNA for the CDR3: TGTGCCAGTAGTATATCCGCCCAGAACACTGAAGCTTTCTTT. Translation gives CASSISAQNTEAFF.

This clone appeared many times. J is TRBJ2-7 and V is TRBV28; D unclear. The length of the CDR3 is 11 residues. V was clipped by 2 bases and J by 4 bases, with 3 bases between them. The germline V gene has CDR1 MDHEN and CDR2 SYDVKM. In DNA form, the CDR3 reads TGTGCCAGCAGTTTACTATACGAGCAGTACTTC. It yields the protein CASSLLYEQYF. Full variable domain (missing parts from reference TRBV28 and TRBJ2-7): DVKVTQSSRYLVKRTGEKVFLECVQDMDHENMFWYRQDPGLGLRLIYFSYDVKMKEKGDIPEGYSVSREKKERFSLILESASTNQTSMYLCASSLLYEQYFGPGTRLTVT.

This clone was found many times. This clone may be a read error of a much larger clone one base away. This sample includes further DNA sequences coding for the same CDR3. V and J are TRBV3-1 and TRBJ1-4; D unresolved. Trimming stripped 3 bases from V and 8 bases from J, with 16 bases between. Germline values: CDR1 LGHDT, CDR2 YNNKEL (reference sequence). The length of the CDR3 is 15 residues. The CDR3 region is CASSQAGRAGEKLFF. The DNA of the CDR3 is TGTGCCAGCAGCCAGGCAGGCCGGGCTGGGGAAAAACTGTTTTTT.

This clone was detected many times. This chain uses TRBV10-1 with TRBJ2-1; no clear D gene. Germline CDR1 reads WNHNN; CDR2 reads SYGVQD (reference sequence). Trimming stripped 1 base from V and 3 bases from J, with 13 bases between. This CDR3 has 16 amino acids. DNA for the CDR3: TGCGCCAGCAGTGAGTTTGGGGTATTAGACTACAATGAGCAGTTCTTC. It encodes CASSEFGVLDYNEQFF.

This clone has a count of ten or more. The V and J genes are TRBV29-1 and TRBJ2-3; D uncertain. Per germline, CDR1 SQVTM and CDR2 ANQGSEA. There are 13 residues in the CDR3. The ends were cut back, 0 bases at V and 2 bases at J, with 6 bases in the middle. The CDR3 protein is CSVEDRDTDTQYF. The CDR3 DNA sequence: TGCAGCGTTGAAGATAGGGACACAGATACGCAGTATTTT.

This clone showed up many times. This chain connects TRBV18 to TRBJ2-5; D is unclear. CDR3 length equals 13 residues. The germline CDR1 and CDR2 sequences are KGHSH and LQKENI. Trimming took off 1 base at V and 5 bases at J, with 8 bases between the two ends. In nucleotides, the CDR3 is TGTGCCAGCTCACCACTAGTATCGGAGACCCAGTACTTC. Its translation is CASSPLVSETQYF.

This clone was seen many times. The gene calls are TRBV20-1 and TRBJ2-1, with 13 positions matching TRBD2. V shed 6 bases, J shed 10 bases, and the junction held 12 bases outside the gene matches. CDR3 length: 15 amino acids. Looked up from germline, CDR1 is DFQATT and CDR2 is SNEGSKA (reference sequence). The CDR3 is CSASTTSGRIGEQFF. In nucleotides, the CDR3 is TGCAGTGCCTCCACGACTAGCGGGAGGATTGGGGAGCAGTTCTTC.

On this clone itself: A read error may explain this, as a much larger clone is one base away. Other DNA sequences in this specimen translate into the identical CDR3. The CDR3 is CASSYAVSHEQFF. The CDR3 DNA reads as TGTGCCAGCAGTTATGCCGTCAGCCATGAGCAGTTCTTC. The rearrangement uses TRBV6-2 or TRBV6-3 and TRBJ2-1; no firm D call. V was pared by 3 bases and J by 8 bases, with 11 bases between. The germline V gene has CDR1 MNHEY and CDR2 SVGEGT. This CDR3 has 13 amino acids.

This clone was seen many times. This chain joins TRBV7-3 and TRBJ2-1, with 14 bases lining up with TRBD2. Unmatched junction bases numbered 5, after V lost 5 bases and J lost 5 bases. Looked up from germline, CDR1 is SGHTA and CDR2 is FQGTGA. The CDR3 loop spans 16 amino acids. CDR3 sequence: CASSPWTSGRHNEQFF. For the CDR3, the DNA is TGTGCCAGCAGCCCCTGGACTAGCGGGAGGCACAATGAGCAGTTCTTC.

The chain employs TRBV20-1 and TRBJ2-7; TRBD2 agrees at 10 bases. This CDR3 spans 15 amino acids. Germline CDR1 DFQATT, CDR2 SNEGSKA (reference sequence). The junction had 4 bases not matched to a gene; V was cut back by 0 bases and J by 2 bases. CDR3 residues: CSAREGTSDPYEQYF. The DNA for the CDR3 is TGCAGTGCTAGAGAGGGGACTAGCGACCCCTACGAGCAGTACTTC.

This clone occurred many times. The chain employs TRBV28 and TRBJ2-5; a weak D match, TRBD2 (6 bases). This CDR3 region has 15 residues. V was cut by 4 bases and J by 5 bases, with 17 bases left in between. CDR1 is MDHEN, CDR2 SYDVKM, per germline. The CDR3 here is CASSYGGGGSETQYF. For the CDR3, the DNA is TGTGCCAGCAGTTATGGGGGTGGGGGGTCGGAGACCCAGTACTTC. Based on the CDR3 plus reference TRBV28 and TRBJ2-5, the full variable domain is DVKVTQSSRYLVKRTGEKVFLECVQDMDHENMFWYRQDPGLGLRLIYFSYDVKMKEKGDIPEGYSVSREKKERFSLILESASTNQTSMYLCASSYGGGGSETQYFGPGTRLLVL.

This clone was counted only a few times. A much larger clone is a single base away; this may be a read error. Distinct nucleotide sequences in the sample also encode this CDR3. In DNA form, the CDR3 reads TGTAGCGCAGAAACTAGACAGGGGCACTCCTACAATGAGCAGTTCTTC. It specifies CSAETRQGHSYNEQFF. The chain links TRBV29-1 to TRBJ2-1, with 8 bases identical to TRBD1. The CDR3 runs 16 residues. The V gene's germline CDR1 is SQVTM and CDR2 ANQGSEA.

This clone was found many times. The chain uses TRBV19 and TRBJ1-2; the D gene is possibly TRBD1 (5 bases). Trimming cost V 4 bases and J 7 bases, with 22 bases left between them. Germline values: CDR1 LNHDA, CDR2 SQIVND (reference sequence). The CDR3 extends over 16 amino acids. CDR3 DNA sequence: TGTGCCAGTAGTAGCGGCGACAGAGTCTTGTTTCGTGGCTACACCTTC. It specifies CASSSGDRVLFRGYTF.

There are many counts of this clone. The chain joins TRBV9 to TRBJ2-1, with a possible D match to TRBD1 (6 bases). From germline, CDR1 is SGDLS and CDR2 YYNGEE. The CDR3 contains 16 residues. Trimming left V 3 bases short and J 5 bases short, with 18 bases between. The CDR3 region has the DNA TGTGCCAGCAGCGCACCAGGGGTAGGTTTCCACAATGAGCAGTTCTTC. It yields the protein CASSAPGVGFHNEQFF.

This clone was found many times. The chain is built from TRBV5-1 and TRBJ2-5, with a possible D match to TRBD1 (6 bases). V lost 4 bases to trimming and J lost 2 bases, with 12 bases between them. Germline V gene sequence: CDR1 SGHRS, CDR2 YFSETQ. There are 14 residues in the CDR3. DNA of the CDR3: TGCGCCAGCAGCGCCCAGGGGTCGCAAGAGACCCAGTACTTC. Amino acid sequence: CASSAQGSQETQYF.

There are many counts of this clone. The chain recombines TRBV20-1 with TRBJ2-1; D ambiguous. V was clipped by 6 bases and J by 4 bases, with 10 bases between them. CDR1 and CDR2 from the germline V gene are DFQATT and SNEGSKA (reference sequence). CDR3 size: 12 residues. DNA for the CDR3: TGCAGTGCGCGGCCAGTATACAATGAGCAGTTCTTC. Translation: CSARPVYNEQFF.

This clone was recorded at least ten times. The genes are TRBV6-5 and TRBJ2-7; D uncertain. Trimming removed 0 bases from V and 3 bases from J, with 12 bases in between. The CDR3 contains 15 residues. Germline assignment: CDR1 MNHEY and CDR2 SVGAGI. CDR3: CASSYSRPTIYEQYF. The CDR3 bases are TGTGCCAGCAGTTACTCGAGGCCTACCATCTACGAGCAGTACTTC.